This T cell receptor beta chain comes out of a study of T cells in Graves' hyperthyroidism and ophthalmopathy (dated by TCRdb to about 2019). For context, the study as a whole: Peripheral blood was sampled at the time of initial diagnosis, prior to any treatment. A discovery cohort of about 95 patients, 43 with Graves' ophthalmopathy and about 60 with stable Graves' hyperthyroidism, was used to find distinguishing TCR V-J signatures. Prospective prediction of ophthalmopathy was tested in an independent validation cohort of some 20 hyperthyroidism patients and 15 to 17 patients who later progressed to ophthalmopathy. For training and testing, the approximately 92 patients in the discovery cohort were randomly divided in a 7:3 ratio. The study also compared thyroid tissue and blood T-cell repertoires from about 6 Graves' hyperthyroidism patients. Once sampling was done, hyperthyroidism patients were given methimazole at a starting dose of 30 mg daily, whereas ophthalmopathy patients were given high-dose intravenous methylprednisolone. The paper reports TCR Vbeta CDR3 sequencing of some 140 peripheral blood samples: 43 ophthalmopathy, over 70 hyperthyroidism and about 17 progressor patients.

This clonotype occurred a few times. The antigen it recognizes is unknown. No base qualities exist here, and no much larger clone lies one base off it. Points the paper makes about the study in general: Most expanded thyroid clonotypes (frequency above 0.001) were also found in blood, which suggests that blood repertoires may mirror thyroid immune responses. In cross-validation, a model built on a 13 V-J signature told ophthalmopathy apart from stable hyperthyroidism with about 90% sensitivity and approximately 81% specificity, and in testing the same model reached 80%/75%. No statistical method was used to set the sample size in advance, and investigators knew the group allocation. In validation, the model predicted progression to ophthalmopathy with 60% to 71% sensitivity and approximately 72% specificity, a median of 6.5 months before onset.

At the junction V is shortened by 3 bases and J by 5 bases; bases outside the gene matches: 13. The CDR3 spans 17 residues, from the cysteine through the phenylalanine. Just the 51-base CDR3 DNA is kept, in frame starting at base 1. Looking up the germline V gene (reference sequence) yields CDR1 LNHDA and CDR2 SQIVND. Stable Graves' hyperthyroidism was defined as the absence of progression to ophthalmopathy over 18 months of follow-up. Hyperthyroidism patients were newly diagnosed, with disease duration under 2 months, and aged 18 to 65 years. Patients with uncontrolled infections, other autoimmune diseases, pregnancy or lactation were excluded. Diagnoses were based on clinical symptoms, serum thyroxine and TRAb, thyroid ultrasound and orbital computed tomography. Ficoll-Paque density gradient centrifugation was used to isolate PBMCs from 8 to 10 ml of fresh peripheral blood. Trizol reagent was used to extract total RNA, and RNA quality was then checked on an Agilent 2100 Bioanalyzer.

The TCR beta CDR3 regions were amplified from RNA transcripts. The first round of RT-PCR for the TCR CDR3 was performed with the HTBI primer set and the Qiagen OneStep RT-PCR kit. Libraries were constructed in a second round of multiplex PCR, after which size selection and purification were performed. Paired-end sequencing of the libraries was performed with 100 bp reads on an Illumina HiSeq2000. Concerning the study's data processing: SOAPnuke was used to process the raw data, removing reads that contained adapters or uncalled bases, had a mean Phred below 15, or lacked an exact match to the constant primer or identifier. COPE v1.2.5 was used to merge high-quality paired reads, and clonotypes were defined as unique nucleotide sequences. MiTCR v1.1 was used to align the clonotypes against IMGT TRBV, TRBD and TRBJ reference segments. The analysis was restricted to V-J combinations with a frequency above 0.0001, which together covered approximately 99% of the repertoires. A TCS score was defined as the ratio of F50 (clonal expansion) to E x V (chaos), with BLOSUM62-based TCRdist applied between CDR3 peptides within each V-J. Welch's t-statistics and random forest reduced 450 to 600 V-J features to roughly 13, which were used in a naive Bayes classifier (R e1071). TCRdb took the public reads, trimmed them with fastp at Q25, ran MiXCR for clone calling and kept in-frame beta chains. Every entry covers one CDR3 protein and lists the most common genes and DNA from its rows. It is TCRdb's table, rather than the study itself, that gives the V and J calls and clone size. The sample table lists hundreds of thousands of distinct CDR3 sequences, 14% of them with a count of one. The ten top clones hold roughly 14% of the sample.

This sequence was found in a woman aged 40 to 55 with Graves' hyperthyroidism. The chain employs TRBV19 and TRBJ2-5, with 9 junctional bases fitting TRBD2. The source material was blood. The CDR3 corresponds to CASSITLGLAGVETQYF. The sequenced DNA is TGTGCCAGTAGTATTACGTTAGGGTTAGCGGGAGTTGAGACCCAGTACTTC.